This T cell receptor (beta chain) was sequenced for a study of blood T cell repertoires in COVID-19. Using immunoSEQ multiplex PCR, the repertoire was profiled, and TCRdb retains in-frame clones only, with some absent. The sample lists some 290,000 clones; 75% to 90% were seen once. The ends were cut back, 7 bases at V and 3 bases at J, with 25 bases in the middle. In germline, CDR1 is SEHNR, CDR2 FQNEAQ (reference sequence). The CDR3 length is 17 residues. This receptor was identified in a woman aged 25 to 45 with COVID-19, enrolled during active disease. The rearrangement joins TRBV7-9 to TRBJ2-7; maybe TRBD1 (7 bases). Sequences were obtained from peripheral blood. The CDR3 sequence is CASTTSGGAGGLYEQYF. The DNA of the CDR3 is TGTGCCAGCACTACCTCCGGAGGGGCAGGGGGTCTCTACGAGCAGTACTTC.